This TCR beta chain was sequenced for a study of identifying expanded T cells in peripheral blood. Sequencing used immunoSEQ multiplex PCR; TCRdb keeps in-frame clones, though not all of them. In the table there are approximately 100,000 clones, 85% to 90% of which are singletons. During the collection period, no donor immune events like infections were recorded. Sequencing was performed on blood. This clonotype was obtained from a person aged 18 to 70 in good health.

The CDR3 is CASSLGQGYTEAFF. The DNA for the CDR3 is TGCGCCAGCAGCCTAGGACAGGGCTACACTGAAGCTTTCTTT. The rearrangement links TRBV4-3 to TRBJ1-1; 8 bases line up with TRBD1. The CDR3 extends over 14 amino acids. The germline CDR1 and CDR2 sequences are LGHNA and YSLEER. Trimming removed 4 bases from V and 3 bases from J; junction bases left unmatched: 4.